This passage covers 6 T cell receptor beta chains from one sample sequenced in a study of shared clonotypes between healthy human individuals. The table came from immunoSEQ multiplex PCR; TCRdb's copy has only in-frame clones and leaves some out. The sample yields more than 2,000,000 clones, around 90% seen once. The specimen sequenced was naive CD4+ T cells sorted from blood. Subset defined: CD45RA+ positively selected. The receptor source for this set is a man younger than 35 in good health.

CDR3 sequence: CASSFSGTGAREQYF. Written as DNA, the CDR3 is TGTGCCAGCAGCTTCTCCGGGACAGGGGCGCGTGAGCAGTACTTC. J is TRBJ2-7 and V is TRBV5-8, with 10 bases lining up with TRBD1. V shed 2 bases, J shed 7 bases, and the junction held 9 bases outside the gene matches. Per germline, CDR1 SGHTS and CDR2 YDEGEE. The CDR3 spans 15 residues.

The DNA of the CDR3 is TGTGCCAGCAGTCCCGGACTAGTCGTAGCCGGGGAGCTGTTTTTT. Protein: CASSPGLVVAGELFF. The rearrangement links TRBV6-5 to TRBJ2-2; 7 nucleotides agree with TRBD2. Germline CDR1 is MNHEY and CDR2 is SVGAGI. The CDR3 covers 15 residues. The ends lost 5 bases at V and 6 bases at J; junction bases unmatched: 9.

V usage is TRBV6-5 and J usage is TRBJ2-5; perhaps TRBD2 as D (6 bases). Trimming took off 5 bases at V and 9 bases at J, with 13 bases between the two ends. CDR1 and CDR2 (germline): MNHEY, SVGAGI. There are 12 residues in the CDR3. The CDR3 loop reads CASSPGLPAQYF. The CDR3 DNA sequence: TGTGCCAGCAGTCCGGGACTCCCGGCCCAGTACTTC.

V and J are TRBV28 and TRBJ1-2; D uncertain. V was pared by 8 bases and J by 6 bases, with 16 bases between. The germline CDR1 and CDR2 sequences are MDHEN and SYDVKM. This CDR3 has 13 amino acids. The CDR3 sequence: CASLATPVNGYTF. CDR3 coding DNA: TGTGCCAGCCTTGCGACCCCCGTAAATGGCTACACCTTC.

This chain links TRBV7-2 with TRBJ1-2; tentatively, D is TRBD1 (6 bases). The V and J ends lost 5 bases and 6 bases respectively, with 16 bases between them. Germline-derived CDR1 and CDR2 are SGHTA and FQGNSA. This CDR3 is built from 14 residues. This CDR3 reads CASSLRRGSNGYTF. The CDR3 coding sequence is TGTGCCAGCAGCCTACGAAGGGGGAGCAATGGCTACACCTTC.

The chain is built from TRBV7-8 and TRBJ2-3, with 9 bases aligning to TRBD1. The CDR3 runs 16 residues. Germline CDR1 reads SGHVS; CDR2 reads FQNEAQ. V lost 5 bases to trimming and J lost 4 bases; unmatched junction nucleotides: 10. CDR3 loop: CASSPRPGQGSDTQYF. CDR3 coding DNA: TGTGCCAGCAGCCCCCGGCCGGGACAGGGCTCAGATACGCAGTATTTT.